Here is one T cell receptor (beta chain) with its context. This table comes from immunoSEQ multiplex PCR, and its TCRdb copy is limited to in-frame clones, with some not included. The sample lists under 200,000 clones, about 86% seen once, with about 7% in the top ten. The sample originates from a study of blood T cell repertoires in COVID-19. The source material was peripheral blood. This TCR was sampled from a man in his fifties or sixties with active or convalescent COVID-19.

CDR3 sequence (DNA): TGCGCCAGCAGCTTCAACGGAGACAGATACACTGAAGCTTTCTTT. Amino acids: CASSFNGDRYTEAFF. This sequence joins TRBV5-1 and TRBJ1-1, with D possibly TRBD1 on 5 matching bases. The CDR3 contains 15 residues. The V end was cut by 2 bases, the J end by 3 bases, with 14 bases between. Germline assignment: CDR1 SGHRS and CDR2 YFSETQ. The complete variable domain, with remaining parts taken from reference TRBV5-1 and TRBJ1-1, reads KAGVTQTPRYLIKTRGQQVTLSCSPISGHRSVSWYQQTPGQGLQFLFEYFSETQRNKGNFPGRFSGRQFSNSRSEMNVSTLELGDSALYLCASSFNGDRYTEAFFGQGTRLTVV.